This T cell receptor (beta chain) was obtained from a study of early T cells in non-severe SARS-CoV-2 infection. At the level of the study: Bulk RNA taken from unsorted whole blood was sequenced, leaving chains unpaired. Study findings and constraints: Private and CD4 specificities were missed by VDJdb matching, skewed to anti-spike CD8.

This clonotype was seen many times. Antigen: not known. Trimming pared 10 bases from V and 0 bases from J, leaving 15 bases between. From germline, CDR1 is ENHRY and CDR2 SYGVKD. The CDR3 is 15 residues long. Individually, cDNA molecules had unique molecular identifiers attached to them. MiXCR, run by TCRdb on the 5' RACE reads, gives a single entry per CDR3 protein. The sample has about 64,000 distinct CDR3 sequences; around 4.6% are singletons. The material sequenced was whole blood. This receptor was obtained from an adult who was a healthcare worker with PCR-confirmed SARS-CoV-2 infection or an uninfected control (not recorded which). The V call is TRBV10-3, the J call TRBJ2-2; TRBD1 or TRBD2 may be the D gene (5 bases each). The CDR3, as DNA: TGTGCCAGCGGGCTAGGGACGGCGAACACCGGGGAGCTGTTTTTT. Encoded protein: CASGLGTANTGELFF.